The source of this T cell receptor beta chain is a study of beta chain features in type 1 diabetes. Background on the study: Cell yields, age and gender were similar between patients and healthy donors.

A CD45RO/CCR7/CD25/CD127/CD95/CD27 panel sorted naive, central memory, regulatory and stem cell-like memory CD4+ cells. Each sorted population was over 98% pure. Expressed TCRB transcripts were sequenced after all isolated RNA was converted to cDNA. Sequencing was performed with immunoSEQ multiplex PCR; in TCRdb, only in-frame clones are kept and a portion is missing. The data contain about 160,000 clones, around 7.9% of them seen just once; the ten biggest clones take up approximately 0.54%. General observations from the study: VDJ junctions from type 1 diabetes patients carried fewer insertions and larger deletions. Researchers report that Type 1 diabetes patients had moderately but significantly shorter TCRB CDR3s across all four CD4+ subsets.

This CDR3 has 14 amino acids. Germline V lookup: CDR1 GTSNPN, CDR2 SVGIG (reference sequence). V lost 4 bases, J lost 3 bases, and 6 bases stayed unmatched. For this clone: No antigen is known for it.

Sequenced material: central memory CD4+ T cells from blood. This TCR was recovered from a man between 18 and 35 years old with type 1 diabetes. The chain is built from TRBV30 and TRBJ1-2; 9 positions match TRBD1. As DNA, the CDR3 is TGTGCCTGGACCTCCACAGGGGGCTACTATGGCTACACCTTC. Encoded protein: CAWTSTGGYYGYTF.